The subject of this entry is one T cell receptor (beta chain). Its cognate antigen is unknown. This specimen includes other DNA sequences encoding the same CDR3. The data were obtained in a study of cytomegalovirus exposure and HLA in healthy donors. General study points: TRBV6-2, TRBV6-3 and other indistinguishable V segments were excluded.

Vbeta (60) and Jbeta (13) primers were used in the PCR. Original analysis: Later analysis identified roughly 84 million unique TCR beta chains, 9 million to 13 million shared. The method was immunoSEQ multiplex PCR; TCRdb's version includes in-frame clones alone and lacks a portion of them. The V and J calls and the clone size are those of that table, but D and trimming were determined from the DNA. This table holds about 150,000 clones, about 81% found once. Germline V gene lookup returns CDR1 LNHDA and CDR2 SQIVND (reference sequence). This CDR3 is 12 amino acids long. V shed 1 base and J shed 6 bases, with 4 bases lying between them.

Source material: PBMCs. This receptor was taken from a young man in good health and CMV-seronegative. This sequence joins TRBV19 and TRBJ1-5; D call uncertain. The CDR3 DNA follows: TGTGCCAGTAGTATAGTGAGTCAGCCCCAGCATTTT. Amino acid sequence: CASSIVSQPQHF.